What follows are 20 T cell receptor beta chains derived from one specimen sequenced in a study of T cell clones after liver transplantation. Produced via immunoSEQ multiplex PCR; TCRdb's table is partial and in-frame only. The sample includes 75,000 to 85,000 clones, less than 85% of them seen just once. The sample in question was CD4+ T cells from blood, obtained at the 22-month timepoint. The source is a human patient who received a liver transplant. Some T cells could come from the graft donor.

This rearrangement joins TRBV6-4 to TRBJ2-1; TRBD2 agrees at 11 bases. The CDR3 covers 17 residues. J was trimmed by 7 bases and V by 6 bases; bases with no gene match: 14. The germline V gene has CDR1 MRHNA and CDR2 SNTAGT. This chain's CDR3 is CASSRTSLAGVVNEQFF. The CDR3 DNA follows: TGTGCCAGCAGCCGAACCTCACTAGCGGGAGTAGTTAATGAGCAGTTCTTC.

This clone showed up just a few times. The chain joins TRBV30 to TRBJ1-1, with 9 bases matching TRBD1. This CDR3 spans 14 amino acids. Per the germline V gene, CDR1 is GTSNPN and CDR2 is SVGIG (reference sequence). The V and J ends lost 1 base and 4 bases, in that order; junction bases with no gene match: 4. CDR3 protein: CAWSANRGRTEAFF. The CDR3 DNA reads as TGTGCCTGGAGTGCCAACAGGGGGCGCACTGAAGCTTTCTTT.

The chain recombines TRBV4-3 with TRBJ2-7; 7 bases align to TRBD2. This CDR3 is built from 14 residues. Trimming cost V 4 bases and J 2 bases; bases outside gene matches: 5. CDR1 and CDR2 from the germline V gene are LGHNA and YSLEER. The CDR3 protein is CASSRGLGAYEQYF. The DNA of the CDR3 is TGCGCCAGCAGCCGCGGACTAGGGGCCTACGAGCAGTACTTC.

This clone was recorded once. The CDR3 DNA reads TGCGCCAGCAGCCCATATGAATATGTCAAACATCTACAGGGTTCCTTCTCCTATGGCTACACCTTC. Translated: CASSPYEYVKHLQGSFSYGYTF. The rearrangement joins TRBV4-3 to TRBJ1-2; D might be TRBD1 (6 bases). The CDR3 runs 22 residues. Trimming removed 4 bases from V and 4 bases from J, with 37 bases in between. From germline, CDR1 is LGHNA and CDR2 YSLEER.

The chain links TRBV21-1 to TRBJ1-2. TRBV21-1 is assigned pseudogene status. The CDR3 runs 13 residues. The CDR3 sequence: CASSRKAPYGYTF. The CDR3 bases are TGTGCCAGCAGCAGAAAGGCCCCCTATGGCTACACCTTC.

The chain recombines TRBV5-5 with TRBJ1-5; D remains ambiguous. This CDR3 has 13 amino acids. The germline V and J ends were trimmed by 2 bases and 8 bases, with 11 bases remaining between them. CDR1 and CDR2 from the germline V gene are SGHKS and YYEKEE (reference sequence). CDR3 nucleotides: TGTGCCAGCAGCTTCCAAGACGGAGAGCCCCAGCATTTT. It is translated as CASSFQDGEPQHF.

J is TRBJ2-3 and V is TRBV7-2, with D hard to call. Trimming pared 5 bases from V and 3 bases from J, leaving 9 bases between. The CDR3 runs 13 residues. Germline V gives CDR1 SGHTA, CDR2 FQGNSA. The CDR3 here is CASSGSETDTQYF. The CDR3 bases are TGTGCCAGCAGCGGTTCAGAAACAGATACGCAGTATTTT.

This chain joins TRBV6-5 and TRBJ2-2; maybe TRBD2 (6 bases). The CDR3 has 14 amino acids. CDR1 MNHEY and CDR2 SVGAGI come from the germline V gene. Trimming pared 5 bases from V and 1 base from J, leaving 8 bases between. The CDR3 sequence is CASSSGWNTGELFF. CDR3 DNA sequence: TGTGCCAGCAGTAGCGGGTGGAACACCGGGGAGCTGTTTTTT.

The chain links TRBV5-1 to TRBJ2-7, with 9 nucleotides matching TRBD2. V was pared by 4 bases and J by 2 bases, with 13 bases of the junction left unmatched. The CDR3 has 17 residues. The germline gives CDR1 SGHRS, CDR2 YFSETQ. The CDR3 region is CASSLNYNPSGTYEQYF. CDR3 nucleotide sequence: TGCGCCAGCAGCCTGAACTATAATCCTAGCGGGACCTACGAGCAGTACTTC.

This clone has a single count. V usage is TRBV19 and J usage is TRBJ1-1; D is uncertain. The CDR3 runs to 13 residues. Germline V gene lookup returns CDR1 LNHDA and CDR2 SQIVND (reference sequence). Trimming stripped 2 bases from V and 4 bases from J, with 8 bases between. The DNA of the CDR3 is TGTGCCAGTAGTATAACAGATGTCACTGAAGCTTTCTTT. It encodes CASSITDVTEAFF.

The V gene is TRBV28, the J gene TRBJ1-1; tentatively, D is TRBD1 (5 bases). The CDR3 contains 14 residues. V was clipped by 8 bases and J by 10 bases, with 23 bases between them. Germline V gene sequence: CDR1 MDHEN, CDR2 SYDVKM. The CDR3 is CASSYIGGWKTAFF. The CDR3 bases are TGTGCCAGCTCTTACATCGGGGGTTGGAAGACAGCTTTCTTT.

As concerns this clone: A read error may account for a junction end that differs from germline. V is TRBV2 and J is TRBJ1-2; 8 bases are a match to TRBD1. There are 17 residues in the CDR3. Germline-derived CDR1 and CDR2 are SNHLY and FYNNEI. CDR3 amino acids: CASSQARGTGGGYGYTF. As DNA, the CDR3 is TGTGCCAGCAGTCAAGCCCGAGGGACAGGAGGGGGCTATGGCTACACCTTC.

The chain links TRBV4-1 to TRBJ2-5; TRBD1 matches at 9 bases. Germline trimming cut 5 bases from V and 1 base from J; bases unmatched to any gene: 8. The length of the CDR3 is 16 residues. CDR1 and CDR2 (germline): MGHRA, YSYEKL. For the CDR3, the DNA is TGCGCCAGCAGCTACGGGGGACAGGGCGGCCAAGAGACCCAGTACTTC. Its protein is CASSYGGQGGQETQYF.

CDR3 protein: CASSQNRGQSTGELFF. In nucleotides, the CDR3 is TGCGCCAGCAGCCAAAACAGGGGGCAGAGCACCGGGGAGCTGTTTTTT. The rearrangement joins TRBV5-1 to TRBJ2-2; 9 nucleotides agree with TRBD1. The CDR3 totals 16 residues. Germline-derived CDR1 and CDR2 are SGHRS and YFSETQ. V was pared by 4 bases and J by 4 bases, with 8 bases of the junction left unmatched. Using reference TRBV5-1 and TRBJ2-2 for the parts outside the CDR3, the full variable domain is KAGVTQTPRYLIKTRGQQVTLSCSPISGHRSVSWYQQTPGQGLQFLFEYFSETQRNKGNFPGRFSGRQFSNSRSEMNVSTLELGDSALYLCASSQNRGQSTGELFFGEGSRLTVL.

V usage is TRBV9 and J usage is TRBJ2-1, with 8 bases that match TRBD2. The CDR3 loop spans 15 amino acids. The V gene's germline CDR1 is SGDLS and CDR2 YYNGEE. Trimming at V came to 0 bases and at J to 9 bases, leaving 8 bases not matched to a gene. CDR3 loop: CASSVGSGGWFEQFF. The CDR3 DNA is TGTGCCAGCAGCGTAGGGAGCGGGGGTTGGTTTGAGCAGTTCTTC.

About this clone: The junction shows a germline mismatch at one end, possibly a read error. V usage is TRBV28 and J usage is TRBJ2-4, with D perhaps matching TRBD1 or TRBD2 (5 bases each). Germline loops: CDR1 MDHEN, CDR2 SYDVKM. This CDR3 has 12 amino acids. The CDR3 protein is CASSSAKLGVGF. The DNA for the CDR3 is TGTGCCAGCAGCTCCGCCAAACTAGGGGTGGGCTTC.

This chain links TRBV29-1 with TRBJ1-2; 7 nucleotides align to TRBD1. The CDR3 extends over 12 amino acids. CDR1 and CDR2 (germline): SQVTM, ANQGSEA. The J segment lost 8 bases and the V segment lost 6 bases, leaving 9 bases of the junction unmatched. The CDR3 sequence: CSVGDRVWGYTF. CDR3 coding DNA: TGCAGCGTCGGCGACAGGGTGTGGGGCTACACCTTC.

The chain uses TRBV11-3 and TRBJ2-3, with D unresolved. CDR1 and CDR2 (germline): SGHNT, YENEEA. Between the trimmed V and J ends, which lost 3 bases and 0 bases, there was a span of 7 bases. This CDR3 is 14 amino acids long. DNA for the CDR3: TGTGCCAGCAGCTTTGGGGATAGCACAGATACGCAGTATTTT. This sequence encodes CASSFGDSTDTQYF.

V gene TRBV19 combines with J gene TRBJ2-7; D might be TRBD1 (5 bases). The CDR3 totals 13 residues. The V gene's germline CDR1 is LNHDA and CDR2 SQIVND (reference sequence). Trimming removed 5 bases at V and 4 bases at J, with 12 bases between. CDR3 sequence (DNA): TGTGCCAGTAGTCCGCACGACAGTTACGAGCAGTACTTC. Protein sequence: CASSPHDSYEQYF.

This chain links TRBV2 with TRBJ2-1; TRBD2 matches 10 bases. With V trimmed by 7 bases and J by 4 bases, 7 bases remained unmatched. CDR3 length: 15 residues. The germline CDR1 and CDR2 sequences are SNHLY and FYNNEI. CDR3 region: CASNTGTSAYNEQFF. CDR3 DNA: TGTGCCAGCAACACCGGGACTAGCGCATACAATGAGCAGTTCTTC. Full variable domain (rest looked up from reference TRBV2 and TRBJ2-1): EPEVTQTPSHQVTQMGQEVILRCVPISNHLYFYWYRQILGQKVEFLVSFYNNEISEKSEIFDDQFSVERPDGSNFTLKIRSTKLEDSAMYFCASNTGTSAYNEQFFGPGTRLTVL.